These 8 T cell receptor beta chains share one sample of origin, sequenced in a study of blood T cell repertoires in COVID-19. Profiled with immunoSEQ multiplex PCR; TCRdb holds only in-frame clones, not every one. The table records over 55,000 clones, roughly 80% of them present only once. The sequencing input was peripheral blood. The receptors stem from a man older than 75 with COVID-19, enrolled during active disease.

This chain uses TRBV6-2 or TRBV6-3 with TRBJ2-3, with TRBD2 matching 11 bases. CDR3 size: 16 residues. Germline trimming cut 6 bases from V and 5 bases from J; bases unmatched to any gene: 10. Germline CDR1 MNHEY, CDR2 SVGEGT. CDR3: CASSRLAGGSGDTQYF. The CDR3 coding sequence is TGTGCCAGCAGCAGGCTAGCGGGGGGCTCCGGAGATACGCAGTATTTT.

The chain couples TRBV9 to TRBJ2-1, with D perhaps TRBD2 (6 bases). This CDR3 comprises 21 residues. Trimming shortened V by 1 base and J by 4 bases, and 30 bases separated the two germline ends. CDR1 is SGDLS, CDR2 YYNGEE, per germline. The CDR3, as DNA: TGTGCCAGCAGCGTATTCGGTGGGATTCAGCGATGGGGGGATAGGTACAATGAGCAGTTCTTC. Amino acid sequence: CASSVFGGIQRWGDRYNEQFF.

This chain joins TRBV7-2 and TRBJ1-2, with TRBD1 matching 8 bases. CDR3 length equals 14 residues. J was trimmed by 4 bases and V by 3 bases; bases with no gene match: 4. Germline V lookup: CDR1 SGHTA, CDR2 FQGNSA. Here the CDR3 reads CASSFRQGSYGYTF. The CDR3 DNA reads as TGTGCCAGCAGCTTCCGACAGGGGAGCTATGGCTACACCTTC. Full variable domain (outside the CDR3, taken from reference TRBV7-2 and TRBJ1-2): GAGVSQSPSNKVTEKGKDVELRCDPISGHTALYWYRQSLGQGLEFLIYFQGNSAPDKSGLPSDRFSAERTGGSVSTLTIQRTQQEDSAVYLCASSFRQGSYGYTFGSGTRLTVV.

This clone was recorded once. The chain carries TRBV18 and TRBJ2-3, with D possibly being TRBD1 (5 bases). The germline V gene encodes CDR1 KGHSH and CDR2 LQKENI. This CDR3 comprises 14 residues. Trimming cost V 4 bases and J 0 bases, with 8 bases left between them. DNA for the CDR3: TGTGCCAGCTCACAGGGGCAGAGCACAGATACGCAGTATTTT. It encodes CASSQGQSTDTQYF. Using reference TRBV18 and TRBJ2-3 for the parts outside the CDR3, the full variable domain is NAGVMQNPRHLVRRRGQEARLRCSPMKGHSHVYWYRQLPEEGLKFMVYLQKENIIDESGMPKERFSAEFPKEGPSILRIQQVVRGDSAAYFCASSQGQSTDTQYFGPGTRLTVL.

The chain joins TRBV9 to TRBJ1-1; a possible D gene is TRBD1 (5 bases). The V end lost 3 bases, the J end lost 4 bases, and 16 bases lay between the germline ends. The CDR3 is made up of 15 amino acids. Per germline, CDR1 SGDLS and CDR2 YYNGEE. The CDR3 DNA is TGTGCCAGCAGCGCCTTTGGGGGGGGTCTCACTGAAGCTTTCTTT. Its protein is CASSAFGGGLTEAFF.

The chain is built from TRBV19 and TRBJ1-1; TRBD1 matches 7 bases. The CDR3 runs to 15 residues. With 4 bases clipped from V and 4 bases from J, the junction kept 9 bases outside the gene matches. Per germline, CDR1 LNHDA and CDR2 SQIVND (reference sequence). CDR3 sequence reads: CASSTPPPGGTEAFF. DNA of the CDR3: TGTGCCAGTAGTACCCCACCCCCAGGGGGCACTGAAGCTTTCTTT.

The J gene is TRBJ2-7, the V gene TRBV4-3, with D possibly being TRBD2 (5 bases). The CDR3 runs to 13 residues. CDR1 and CDR2 (germline): LGHNA, YSLEER. V dropped 0 bases and J dropped 7 bases, with 10 bases sitting between them. CDR3: CASSQERGSEQYF. CDR3 DNA: TGCGCCAGCAGCCAAGAACGAGGGAGTGAGCAGTACTTC.

The gene calls are TRBV4-2 and TRBJ2-3, with D possibly TRBD1 on 5 matching bases. The germline V gene has CDR1 LGHNA and CDR2 YNFKEQ. Trimming cost V 1 base and J 4 bases, with 15 bases left between them. The CDR3 is made up of 16 amino acids. CDR3 sequence reads: CASSQGRQGTSDTQYF. The CDR3 coding sequence is TGTGCCAGCAGCCAAGGGCGGCAGGGTACGTCAGATACGCAGTATTTT.